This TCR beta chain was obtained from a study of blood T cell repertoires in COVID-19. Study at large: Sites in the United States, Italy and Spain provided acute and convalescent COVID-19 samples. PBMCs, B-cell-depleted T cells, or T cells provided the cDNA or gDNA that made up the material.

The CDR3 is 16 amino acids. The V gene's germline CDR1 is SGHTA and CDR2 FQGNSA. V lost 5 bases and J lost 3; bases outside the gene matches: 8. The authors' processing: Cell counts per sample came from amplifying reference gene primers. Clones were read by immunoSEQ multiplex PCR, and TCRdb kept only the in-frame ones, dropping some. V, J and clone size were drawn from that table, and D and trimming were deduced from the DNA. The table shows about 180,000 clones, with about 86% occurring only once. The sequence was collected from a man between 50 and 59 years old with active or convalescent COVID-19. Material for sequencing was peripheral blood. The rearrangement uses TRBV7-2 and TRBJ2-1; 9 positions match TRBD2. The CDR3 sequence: CASSRKASGDYNEQFF. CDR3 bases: TGTGCCAGCAGCCGGAAGGCTAGCGGGGACTACAATGAGCAGTTCTTC.